Included here is one T cell receptor (beta chain) sequence, with context. Its antigen is unidentified. This record belongs to a study of blood T cells in healthy people across ages. Through a sample-barcoded 5' primer and a J-beta primer mix, a second PCR was run for roughly 6 to 11 cycles. TCRdb recomputed calls from the 5' RACE reads with MiXCR, one row per CDR3 protein. The sample contains some 1.5 million distinct CDR3 sequences, roughly 27% of which appear only once. Study conclusions and caveats: Long-lived donors had more naive CD4+ cells and higher diversity than aged donors.

CDR1 is SGHRS and CDR2 is YFSETQ in the germline V gene. The CDR3 runs 13 residues. Trimming took 1 base from V and 9 from J, leaving 11 bases between them. Per sample, no less than 6 micrograms of total RNA were extracted. The rearrangement joins TRBV5-1 to TRBJ1-5; the D is unclear. Specimen: blood. The clonotype comes from a woman between 25 and 40 years old in good health. Here the CDR3 reads CASSLIKRGPQHF. The CDR3 DNA reads TGCGCCAGCAGCTTGATAAAGCGGGGGCCCCAGCATTTT.